These 13 T cell receptor beta chains share one sample of origin, sequenced in a study of T cell responses to AZD1222 COVID-19 vaccine. Libraries were prepared by immunoSEQ multiplex PCR; TCRdb keeps only in-frame clonotypes and omits some of them. In the table there are some 170,000 clones, 92% of which are singletons. The sample was peripheral blood, taken 28 days after the second AZD1222 dose. The receptors shown here come from an adult who received the AZD1222 COVID-19 vaccine.

The chain employs TRBV7-9 and TRBJ2-2; no clear D gene. V was pared by 2 bases and J by 6 bases, with 4 bases between. The CDR3 runs to 12 residues. Germline loops: CDR1 SEHNR, CDR2 FQNEAQ (reference sequence). The CDR3 coding sequence is TGTGCCAGCAGCTTACTTTCCGGGGAGCTGTTTTTT. Encoded protein: CASSLLSGELFF.

The rearrangement uses TRBV10-1 and TRBJ1-4; perhaps TRBD1 as D (6 bases). Trimming removed 2 bases at V and 3 bases at J, with 10 bases between. This CDR3 contains 15 residues. CDR1 and CDR2 (germline): WNHNN, SYGVQD (reference sequence). This CDR3 is CASSEPRGANEKLFF. The CDR3 bases are TGCGCCAGCAGTGAGCCTAGGGGGGCTAATGAAAAACTGTTTTTT.

The chain joins TRBV19 to TRBJ1-5; D may be TRBD1 (5 bases). V gave up 3 bases and J gave up 1 base, with 13 bases separating them. The CDR3 has 16 amino acids. Germline CDR1 and CDR2: LNHDA and SQIVND (reference sequence). The CDR3 coding sequence is TGTGCCAGTAGTATGTATTTCCAGGGCAGCAATCAGCCCCAGCATTTT. It is translated as CASSMYFQGSNQPQHF.

Here the CDR3 DNA reads TGTGCCAGCAGCTTAGGCCCCAGAGGAGAGACCCAGTACTTC. Its protein is CASSLGPRGETQYF. V and J are TRBV11-2 and TRBJ2-5; D is ambiguous. Germline V CDR1 and CDR2: SGHAT, FQNNGV. V was clipped by 1 base and J by 4 bases, with 10 bases between them. This CDR3 contains 14 residues.

CDR3 amino acids: CSASHGSTQGAFF. CDR3 DNA: TGCAGTGCTAGTCACGGGAGCACCCAGGGAGCTTTCTTT. The genes are TRBV20-1 and TRBJ1-1; tentative D call: TRBD1 (5 bases). The CDR3 totals 13 residues. Per the germline V gene, CDR1 is DFQATT and CDR2 is SNEGSKA (reference sequence). V lost 3 bases to trimming and J lost 10 bases, with 18 bases between them.

This chain connects TRBV4-1 to TRBJ2-7, with D tentatively TRBD1 (6 bases). V lost 0 bases and J 3 bases, leaving 12 bases between the germline ends. The germline CDR1 and CDR2 sequences are MGHRA and YSYEKL. This CDR3 spans 15 amino acids. The CDR3 reads CASSQEGTPLYEQYF. The CDR3 coding sequence is TGCGCCAGCAGCCAAGAAGGGACACCCCTCTACGAGCAGTACTTC.

Comment on this clone: Different DNA sequences within this sample yield the same CDR3. The J gene is TRBJ1-1, the V gene TRBV19; D ambiguous. The CDR3 contains 14 residues. Trimming took 2 bases from V and 2 from J, leaving 9 bases between them. In germline, CDR1 is LNHDA, CDR2 SQIVND (reference sequence). This CDR3 is CASSILGGNTEAFF. CDR3 in DNA: TGTGCCAGTAGTATATTGGGAGGAAACACTGAAGCTTTCTTT.

This chain uses TRBV6-1 with TRBJ2-7; TRBD1 is a possible D gene (5 bases). The CDR3 extends over 15 amino acids. Trimming removed 3 bases at V and 3 bases at J, with 15 bases between. Germline CDR1 MNHNS, CDR2 SASEGT. The CDR3 sequence: CASSDSKTVIYEQYF. CDR3 bases: TGTGCCAGCAGTGATTCAAAGACAGTTATCTACGAGCAGTACTTC.

The rearrangement uses TRBV25-1 and TRBJ1-1; the D gene is possibly TRBD1 (6 bases). Germline lookup yields CDR1 MGHDK and CDR2 SYGVNS. Trimming removed 6 bases at V and 11 bases at J, with 10 bases between. The CDR3 is 10 residues long. The CDR3 region has the DNA TGTGCCAGCAGGGACAGCGAGGCTTTCTTT. It translates to CASRDSEAFF.

The chain couples TRBV7-6 to TRBJ1-2; D might be TRBD1 (6 bases). The CDR3 has 14 residues. In germline, CDR1 is SGHVS, CDR2 FNYEAQ. V shed 5 bases and J shed 4 bases, with 14 bases lying between them. The CDR3 loop is CASSPRGVSYGYTF. The CDR3 coding sequence is TGTGCCAGCAGCCCTAGGGGGGTTAGCTATGGCTACACCTTC.

The chain links TRBV5-8 to TRBJ2-5; weak D call: TRBD1 (6 bases). V lost 4 bases and J 1 base, leaving 14 bases between the germline ends. Germline V gene lookup returns CDR1 SGHTS and CDR2 YDEGEE. The CDR3 loop spans 15 amino acids. CDR3 residues: CASSRLRGAQETQYF. CDR3 nucleotide sequence: TGTGCCAGCAGCCGGCTCAGGGGAGCCCAAGAGACCCAGTACTTC.

CDR3 nucleotide sequence: TGTGCCAGCAGCTTAAGACAGGATAACCACTATGGCTACACCTTC. Residues: CASSLRQDNHYGYTF. The J gene is TRBJ1-2, the V gene TRBV11-2; D is possibly TRBD1 (6 bases). This CDR3 is 15 amino acids long. V was pared by 2 bases and J by 3 bases, with 13 bases between. In germline, CDR1 is SGHAT, CDR2 FQNNGV.

The chain has TRBV9 and TRBJ1-1; D is perhaps TRBD1 (6 bases). CDR3 length: 14 amino acids. The germline CDR1 and CDR2 sequences are SGDLS and YYNGEE. V gave up 4 bases and J gave up 3 bases, with 13 bases separating them. Written as DNA, the CDR3 is TGTGCCAGCAGCCGACTTGACAGGTACACTGAAGCTTTCTTT. Translation: CASSRLDRYTEAFF. The full variable domain, with the rest looked up from reference TRBV9 and TRBJ1-1, is DSGVTQTPKHLITATGQRVTLRCSPRSGDLSVYWYQQSLDQGLQFLIQYYNGEERAKGNILERFSAQQFPDLHSELNLSSLELGDSALYFCASSRLDRYTEAFFGQGTRLTVV.